The next 31 T cell receptor beta chains were all read from a single sample in a study of blood T cells in healthy people across ages. Alongside a J-beta primer mix, a sample-barcoded 5' primer served in a second PCR lasting roughly 6 to 12 cycles. TCRdb reanalysed the 5' RACE reads using MiXCR and keeps one entry per CDR3 protein. The profile covers about 580,000 distinct CDR3 sequences, with roughly 43% appearing a single time and around 23% taken by the ten largest. Sequencing used blood. Source of these receptors: a man of 80 years or more in good health.

The chain uses TRBV27 and TRBJ2-5, with D unresolved. The germline V gene has CDR1 MNHEY and CDR2 SMNVEV (reference sequence). The V end lost 1 base, the J end lost 1 base, and 13 bases lay between the germline ends. CDR3 length: 16 residues. CDR3 in amino acids: CASSLYSLGPQETQYF. The DNA for the CDR3 is TGTGCCAGCAGTTTATACTCCCTAGGGCCCCAAGAGACCCAGTACTTC.

The J gene is TRBJ2-7, the V gene TRBV27, with D unresolved. There are 14 residues in the CDR3. V shed 5 bases and J shed 0 bases, with 11 bases lying between them. Germline CDR1 reads MNHEY; CDR2 reads SMNVEV (reference sequence). CDR3 DNA: TGTGCCAGCAGTCCCCGGACCTACTCCTACGAGCAGTACTTC. Amino acid sequence: CASSPRTYSYEQYF.

Only one count was recorded for this clonotype. The gene calls are TRBV7-2 and TRBJ2-5, with D unresolved. V lost 3 bases, J lost 2 bases, and 10 bases lay in between. The germline CDR1 and CDR2 sequences are SGHTA and FQGNSA. The CDR3 runs to 14 residues. CDR3: CASSFAWQQETQYF. CDR3 DNA: TGTGCCAGCAGCTTTGCTTGGCAGCAAGAGACCCAGTACTTC. Based on the CDR3 plus reference TRBV7-2 and TRBJ2-5, the full variable domain is GAGVSQSPSNKVTEKGKDVELRCDPISGHTALYWYRQSLGQGLEFLIYFQGNSAPDKSGLPSDRFSAERTGGSVSTLTIQRTQQEDSAVYLCASSFAWQQETQYFGPGTRLLVL.

This clonotype appeared a single time. The V and J genes are TRBV6-2 or TRBV6-3 and TRBJ1-1, with D perhaps TRBD1 (5 bases). Germline V CDR1 and CDR2: MNHEY, SVGEGT. V was clipped by 7 bases and J by 1 base, with 16 bases between them. The length of the CDR3 is 15 residues. The CDR3 sequence: CASTHKEGWNTEAFF. In nucleotides, the CDR3 is TGTGCCAGCACCCACAAAGAGGGGTGGAACACTGAAGCTTTCTTT.

V and J are TRBV10-3 and TRBJ2-3; D may be TRBD1 (5 bases). The CDR3 is 16 residues long. Deletions cut 5 bases from V and 1 base from J, with 16 bases between. Germline-derived CDR1 and CDR2 are ENHRY and SYGVKD. DNA for the CDR3: TGTGCCATCAGTATGGCAGGGTCGGTGGGCACAGATACGCAGTATTTT. Translated: CAISMAGSVGTDTQYF.

This clonotype has only a few counts. The V gene is TRBV29-1, the J gene TRBJ2-1; a possible D gene is TRBD2 (5 bases). Germline CDR1 and CDR2: SQVTM and ANQGSEA. This CDR3 comprises 14 residues. V was clipped by 3 bases and J by 5 bases, with 14 bases between them. The CDR3 nucleotides read TGCAGCGTTGAGCCCAGCGGAACAAACAATGAGCAGTTCTTC. Its translation is CSVEPSGTNNEQFF.

This clonotype was observed a handful of times. The chain employs TRBV20-1 and TRBJ2-7; 11 nucleotides align to TRBD2. The DNA matches TRBJ2-4 better at its end, which makes the J call doubtful. The CDR3 loop spans 16 amino acids. Germline CDR1 is DFQATT and CDR2 is SNEGSKA (reference sequence). CDR3 bases: TGCAGTGCTAGAGATGGAACTAGCGGGAGCTTGTACATTCAGTACTTC. Translated: CSARDGTSGSLYIQYF.

CDR3 amino acids: CASSQERTTIYGYTF. The CDR3 DNA reads TGCGCCAGCAGCCAAGAAAGGACGACGATATATGGCTACACCTTC. The J gene is TRBJ1-2, the V gene TRBV4-3; D remains ambiguous. The length of the CDR3 is 15 residues. The germline V gene encodes CDR1 LGHNA and CDR2 YSLEER. The germline V and J ends were trimmed by 0 bases and 5 bases, with 13 bases remaining between them.

The J gene is TRBJ1-6, the V gene TRBV3-1, with D hard to call. Germline values: CDR1 LGHDT, CDR2 YNNKEL (reference sequence). The CDR3 contains 13 residues. V was pared by 3 bases and J by 9 bases, with 9 bases between. CDR3 in amino acids: CASSHSGGSPLHF. The DNA for the CDR3 is TGTGCCAGCAGCCACTCCGGTGGTTCACCCCTCCACTTT.

This sequence joins TRBV5-1 and TRBJ2-4; 7 bases are a match to TRBD1. The DNA matches TRBJ2-7 better at its end, which makes the J call doubtful. This CDR3 region has 14 residues. Germline CDR1 and CDR2: SGHRS and YFSETQ. The CDR3 loop is CASSASGTAYEQYF. The CDR3 nucleotides read TGCGCCAGCAGCGCTTCCGGGACAGCTTACGAGCAGTACTTC.

This chain connects TRBV7-2 to TRBJ2-2; 12 bases fit TRBD2. This CDR3 has 15 residues. The germline CDR1 and CDR2 sequences are SGHTA and FQGNSA. Trimming at V came to 6 bases and at J to 5 bases, leaving 4 bases not matched to a gene. For the CDR3, the DNA is TGTGCCAGCAGTCCTACTAGCGGGAGGACCGGGGAGCTGTTTTTT. Amino acid sequence: CASSPTSGRTGELFF.

This clonotype was detected ten times or more. This sequence joins TRBV6-6 and TRBJ2-1; D is possibly TRBD1 (6 bases). CDR1 is MNHNY, CDR2 SVGAGI, per germline (reference sequence). With 2 bases removed from V and 7 bases from J, the gap between germline ends came to 12 bases. The CDR3 extends over 14 amino acids. CDR3 amino acids: CASSYIQGGNEQFF. The CDR3 bases are TGTGCCAGCAGTTACATACAGGGTGGAAATGAGCAGTTCTTC.

This chain joins TRBV6-1 and TRBJ2-7, with D unclear. V lost 4 bases to trimming and J lost 2 bases, with 18 bases between them. CDR1 is MNHNS and CDR2 is SASEGT in the germline V gene. The CDR3 is 16 amino acids. This chain's CDR3 is CASSGKERASTYEQYF. The DNA for the CDR3 is TGTGCCAGCAGTGGAAAGGAGCGAGCCTCCACCTACGAGCAGTACTTC.

The chain joins TRBV28 to TRBJ1-5; the D is unclear. This CDR3 region has 12 residues. The V and J ends lost 8 bases and 3 bases respectively, with 8 bases between them. The germline V gene encodes CDR1 MDHEN and CDR2 SYDVKM. The CDR3 DNA follows: TGTGCCAGCCGGGGAGTCAATCAGCCCCAGCATTTT. Its protein product is CASRGVNQPQHF.

This chain uses TRBV7-6 with TRBJ2-7; 8 bases fit TRBD1. Losses at the gene ends were 1 base for V and 3 bases for J; bases not matched to a gene: 2. This CDR3 spans 14 amino acids. From germline, CDR1 is SGHVS and CDR2 FNYEAQ. CDR3 sequence: CASSLGTGNYEQYF. CDR3 coding DNA: TGTGCCAGCAGCTTAGGGACAGGGAACTACGAGCAGTACTTC. The complete variable domain, with remaining parts taken from reference TRBV7-6 and TRBJ2-7, reads GAGVSQSPRYKVTKRGQDVALRCDPISGHVSLYWYRQALGQGPEFLTYFNYEAQQDKSGLPNDRFSAERPEGSISTLTIQRTEQRDSAMYRCASSLGTGNYEQYFGPGTRLTVT.

The chain recombines TRBV20-1 with TRBJ2-2; the D is unclear. The CDR3 extends over 11 amino acids. In germline, CDR1 is DFQATT, CDR2 SNEGSKA (reference sequence). V lost 3 bases and J 6 bases, leaving 5 bases between the germline ends. The CDR3: CSASSPGELFF. In DNA form, the CDR3 reads TGCAGTGCTAGTTCCCCCGGGGAGCTGTTTTTT.

This clonotype was observed a single time. V usage is TRBV9 and J usage is TRBJ2-5; TRBD2 agrees at 7 bases. The CDR3 extends over 16 amino acids. V lost 0 bases and J lost 2; bases outside the gene matches: 7. The germline gives CDR1 SGDLS, CDR2 YYNGEE. The CDR3 here is CASSVGEGAGQETQYF. CDR3 DNA sequence: TGTGCCAGCAGCGTAGGGGAGGGAGCAGGGCAAGAGACCCAGTACTTC.

CDR3 protein: CASSSAVNYGYTF. DNA for the CDR3: TGTGCCAGCAGTTCGGCAGTCAACTATGGCTACACCTTC. The V and J genes are TRBV28 and TRBJ1-2; D unresolved. V lost 4 bases, J lost 2 bases, and 8 bases lay in between. The germline gives CDR1 MDHEN, CDR2 SYDVKM. The CDR3 loop spans 13 amino acids.

Concerning this clonotype: The junction departs from the called germline gene at one end, perhaps through a read error. This CDR3 is CVSSSLEPGSYNEQFF. The DNA of the CDR3 is TGTGTCAGCAGTTCCCTCGAACCCGGCTCCTACAATGAGCAGTTCTTC. V is TRBV28 and J is TRBJ2-1; no definite D call. The CDR3 is 16 amino acids. Germline assignment: CDR1 MDHEN and CDR2 SYDVKM.

The chain couples TRBV2 to TRBJ2-3, with D uncertain. V lost 3 bases, J lost 4 bases, and 17 bases lay in between. Germline CDR1 SNHLY, CDR2 FYNNEI. This CDR3 comprises 16 residues. Here the CDR3 DNA reads TGTGCCAGCAGTGACAAGCTCTTAACCCCCGCAGATACGCAGTATTTT. This sequence encodes CASSDKLLTPADTQYF.

This clonotype was seen many times. The rearrangement uses TRBV29-1 and TRBJ2-5, with 11 bases matching TRBD1. The CDR3 sequence is 13 residues long. V lost 6 bases and J lost 5; bases outside the gene matches: 5. From germline, CDR1 is SQVTM and CDR2 ANQGSEA. The chain's CDR3 is CSVGGTGGETQYF. The CDR3 bases are TGCAGCGTCGGAGGGACAGGGGGTGAGACCCAGTACTTC.

This clonotype was counted only a few times. The rearrangement joins TRBV5-1 to TRBJ2-3, with TRBD2 as a possible D gene (5 bases). This CDR3 spans 16 amino acids. V lost 2 bases and J 0 bases, leaving 13 bases between the germline ends. Per germline, CDR1 SGHRS and CDR2 YFSETQ. The CDR3 loop reads CASSLASGSSTDTQYF. CDR3 nucleotides: TGCGCCAGCAGCTTAGCGTCGGGGTCTAGCACAGATACGCAGTATTTT.

As regards this clonotype: At one end, the junction sequence differs from germline, possibly due to a read error. The J gene is TRBJ2-7, the V gene TRBV10-3, with D perhaps matching TRBD1 or TRBD2 (6 bases each). The DNA end lines up better with TRBJ2-4; the J call may be wrong. The CDR3 is 16 amino acids. Germline CDR1 is ENHRY and CDR2 is SYGVKD. The CDR3 DNA follows: TGTGCCATCAGCGAGTCGTGGGGGGCAAAGGCTGGCATTCAGTACTTC. The encoded protein is CAISESWGAKAGIQYF.

The chain links TRBV5-1 to TRBJ2-1; maybe TRBD2 (5 bases). Per the germline V gene, CDR1 is SGHRS and CDR2 is YFSETQ. Trimming removed 0 bases from V and 1 base from J, with 11 bases in between. The CDR3 runs 16 residues. The CDR3 here is CASSLGPGFSYNEQFF. The CDR3, as DNA: TGCGCCAGCAGCTTGGGTCCGGGGTTTTCCTACAATGAGCAGTTCTTC.

The genes are TRBV3-1 and TRBJ1-1, with 8 nucleotides matching TRBD1. CDR1 is LGHDT and CDR2 is YNNKEL in the germline V gene (reference sequence). The CDR3 runs 16 residues. Germline trimming cut 4 bases from V and 5 bases from J; bases unmatched to any gene: 12. The CDR3 loop reads CASSPITGQGRTEAFF. Here the CDR3 DNA reads TGTGCCAGCAGCCCTATCACCGGACAGGGAAGGACTGAAGCTTTCTTT. Filled out from reference TRBV3-1 and TRBJ1-1, the complete variable domain reads DTAVSQTPKYLVTQMGNDKSIKCEQNLGHDTMYWYKQDSKKFLKIMFSYNNKELIINETVPNRFSPKSPDKAHLNLHINSLELGDSAVYFCASSPITGQGRTEAFFGQGTRLTVV.

The V gene is TRBV6-2 or TRBV6-3, the J gene TRBJ2-1, with 7 bases that match TRBD1. This CDR3 is built from 13 residues. The germline V gene encodes CDR1 MNHEY and CDR2 SVGEGT. The ends lost 5 bases at V and 7 bases at J; junction bases unmatched: 5. Here the CDR3 DNA reads TGTGCCAGCAGTAAACGGACAGGAAATGAGCAGTTCTTC. Its protein product is CASSKRTGNEQFF.

V is TRBV9 and J is TRBJ2-4; the D is unclear. CDR3 length: 14 residues. Trimming stripped 4 bases from V and 7 bases from J, with 15 bases between. Germline V lookup: CDR1 SGDLS, CDR2 YYNGEE. The CDR3 reads CASSRDRMGNIQYF. CDR3 nucleotides: TGTGCCAGCAGCAGGGATCGCATGGGGAACATTCAGTACTTC. Full variable domain (remainder filled in from reference TRBV9 and TRBJ2-4): DSGVTQTPKHLITATGQRVTLRCSPRSGDLSVYWYQQSLDQGLQFLIQYYNGEERAKGNILERFSAQQFPDLHSELNLSSLELGDSALYFCASSRDRMGNIQYFGAGTRLSVL.

This clonotype was found once. The chain combines TRBV14 with TRBJ2-7; 8 bases are shared with TRBD2. This CDR3 comprises 16 residues. With V trimmed by 0 bases and J by 0 bases, 4 bases remained unmatched. From germline, CDR1 is SGHDN and CDR2 FVKESK. The CDR3: CASSQEGGGLSYEQYF. CDR3 sequence (DNA): TGTGCCAGCAGCCAAGAGGGCGGGGGGCTCTCCTACGAGCAGTACTTC.

As for this clonotype: The junction does not match germline at one end; this may be a read error. CDR3 residues: CAGSQEGRGGYGFNYGYTF. CDR3 nucleotides: TGTGCCGGCAGCCAAGAGGGTCGAGGGGGATACGGTTTTAACTATGGCTACACCTTC. The rearrangement links TRBV3-1 to TRBJ1-2, with D perhaps TRBD1 (6 bases). Per the germline V gene, CDR1 is LGHDT and CDR2 is YNNKEL (reference sequence). CDR3 length equals 19 residues.

The chain combines TRBV7-2 with TRBJ1-2, with 7 bases lining up with TRBD1. Unmatched junction bases numbered 12, after V lost 4 bases and J lost 4 bases. The CDR3 runs to 16 residues. Germline assignment: CDR1 SGHTA and CDR2 FQGNSA. CDR3 bases: TGTGCCAGCAGCTCCTCCGGGACAGCGAGGATCTATGGCTACACCTTC. Its translation is CASSSSGTARIYGYTF.

The chain recombines TRBV29-1 with TRBJ2-7, with D unresolved. V was pared by 3 bases and J by 6 bases, with 9 bases between. The CDR3 loop spans 11 amino acids. Germline V gene lookup returns CDR1 SQVTM and CDR2 ANQGSEA. The CDR3 protein is CSVDKGGEQYF. The CDR3 nucleotides read TGCAGCGTTGATAAAGGTGGCGAGCAGTACTTC.